This T cell receptor (beta chain) came from a study of human T cells and chemical hapten exposure. The CDR3 spans 12 residues. The V gene end was trimmed by 8 bases and the J gene end by 6 bases; junction bases not matched to a gene: 4. From germline, CDR1 is SGHNT and CDR2 YYREEE (reference sequence). TCRdb analysed the 5' RACE reads with MiXCR anew, one entry per CDR3 protein. The sample yields around 140,000 distinct CDR3 sequences, 3.5% to 5% seen once. Total RNA was isolated from whole blood that had not been fractionated. This TCR was recovered from a female donor in good health. The chain joins TRBV5-4 to TRBJ2-2; 7 bases fit TRBD1. The chain's CDR3 is CASKQGSGELFF. In DNA, the CDR3 is TGTGCCAGTAAACAGGGGTCCGGGGAGCTGTTTTTT.